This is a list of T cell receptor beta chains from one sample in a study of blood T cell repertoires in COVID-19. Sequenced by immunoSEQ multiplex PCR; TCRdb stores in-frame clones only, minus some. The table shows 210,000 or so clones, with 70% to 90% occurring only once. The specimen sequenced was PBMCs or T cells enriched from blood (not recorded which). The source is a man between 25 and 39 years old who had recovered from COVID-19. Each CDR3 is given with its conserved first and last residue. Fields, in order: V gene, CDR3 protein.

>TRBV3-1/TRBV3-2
CASGTSGGDTQYF
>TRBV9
CASSVTGQTNSPLHF
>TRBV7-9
CASSSERGNYFDKNIQYF
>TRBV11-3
CASSWGQGAEAFF
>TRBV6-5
CASSSAGEAFF
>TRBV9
CASSVETGYENTQYF
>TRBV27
CASSLKAWSGYTF
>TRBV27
CASSLSQGSNEKLFF
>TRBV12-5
CASGLPDQPQHF
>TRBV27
CASTAGGQNSPLHF
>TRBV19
CASSIYTGNTEAFF
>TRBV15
CATSPRTGWGGYTF
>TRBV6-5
CASRNTAEAFF
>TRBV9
CASSVATGVQGEAFF
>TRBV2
CASSESLRGTGELFF
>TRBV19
CASSKRGLGNQPQHF
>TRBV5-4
CASSSVGASYGYTF
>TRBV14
CASGMGGYIQYF
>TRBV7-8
CASSLETGAGGYTF
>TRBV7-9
CASSLGGQGGYEQYF
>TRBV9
CASSAAGQAYNEQFF
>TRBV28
CASSLMGQGYTGELFF
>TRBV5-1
CASSLRGAGNTIYF
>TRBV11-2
CASSLVSSGLFF
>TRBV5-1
CASSTSGSYNEQYF